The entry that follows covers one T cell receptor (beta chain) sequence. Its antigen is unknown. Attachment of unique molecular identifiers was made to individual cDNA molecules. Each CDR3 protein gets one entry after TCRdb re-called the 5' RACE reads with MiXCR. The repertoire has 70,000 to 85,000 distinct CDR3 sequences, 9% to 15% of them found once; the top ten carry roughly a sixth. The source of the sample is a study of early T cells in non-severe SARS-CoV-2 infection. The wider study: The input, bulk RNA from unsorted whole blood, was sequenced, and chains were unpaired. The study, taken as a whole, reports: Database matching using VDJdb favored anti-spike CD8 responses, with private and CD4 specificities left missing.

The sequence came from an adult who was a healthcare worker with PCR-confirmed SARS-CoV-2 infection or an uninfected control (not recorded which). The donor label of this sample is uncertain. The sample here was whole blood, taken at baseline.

CDR3 sequence reads: CASSQTRAWSGELFF. For the CDR3, the DNA is TGTGCCAGCAGCCAAACACGGGCGTGGAGCGGGGAGCTGTTTTTT. This chain connects TRBV27 to TRBJ2-2, with D unclear. Germline V gives CDR1 MNHEY, CDR2 SMNVEV (reference sequence). V lost 6 bases and J 7 bases, leaving 18 bases between the germline ends. The CDR3 runs 15 residues.